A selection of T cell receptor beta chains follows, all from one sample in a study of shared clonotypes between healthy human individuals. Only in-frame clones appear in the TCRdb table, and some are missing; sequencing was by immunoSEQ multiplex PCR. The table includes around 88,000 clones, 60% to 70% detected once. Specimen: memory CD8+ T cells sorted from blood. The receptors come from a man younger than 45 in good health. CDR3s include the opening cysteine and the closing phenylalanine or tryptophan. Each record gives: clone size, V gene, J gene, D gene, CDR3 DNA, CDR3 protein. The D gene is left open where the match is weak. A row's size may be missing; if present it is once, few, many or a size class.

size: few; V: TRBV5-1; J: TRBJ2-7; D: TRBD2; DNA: TGCGCCAGCAGCTCCGGGGTAGCGGGAGAGAGCTCCTACGAGCAGTACTTC; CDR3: CASSSGVAGESSYEQYF
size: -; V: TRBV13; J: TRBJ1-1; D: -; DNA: TGTGCCAGCAGCTATATTCCCCTCCTATATTCCCCGGTTCCCTTGAACACTGAAGCTTTCTTT; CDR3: CASSYIPLLYSPVPLNTEAFF
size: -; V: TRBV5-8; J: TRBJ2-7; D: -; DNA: TGTGCCAGTAAAGACAGGATCGCCTACGAGCAGTACTTC; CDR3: CASKDRIAYEQYF
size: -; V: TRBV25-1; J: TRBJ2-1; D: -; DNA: TGTGCCAGCAGCCCGGACGGCCACAATGAGCAGTTCTTC; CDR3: CASSPDGHNEQFF
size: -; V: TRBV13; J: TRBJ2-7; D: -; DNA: TGTGCCAGCAGCTTAGCGGGAGACGAGCAGTACTTC; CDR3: CASSLAGDEQYF
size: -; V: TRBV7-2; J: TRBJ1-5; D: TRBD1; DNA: TGTGCCAGCAGCCTCGACAGGGACCAGCCCCAGCATTTT; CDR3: CASSLDRDQPQHF
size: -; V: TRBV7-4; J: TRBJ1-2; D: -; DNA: TGTGCCAGCAGCTTAGCGATGACAGGTCGGGGCTACACCTTC; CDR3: CASSLAMTGRGYTF
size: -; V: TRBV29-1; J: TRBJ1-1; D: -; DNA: TGCAGCGGGAGACAGACGAACACTGAAGCTTTCTTT; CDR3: CSGRQTNTEAFF
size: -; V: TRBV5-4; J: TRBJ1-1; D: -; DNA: TGTGCCAGCAGCCACCGACAGCGGGGGCCCGTGGACACTGAAGCTTTCTTT; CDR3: CASSHRQRGPVDTEAFF
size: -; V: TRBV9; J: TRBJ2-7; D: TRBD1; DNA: TGTGCCAGCAGCGTGACAGGGTACGCCGTTGAGCAGTACTTC; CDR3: CASSVTGYAVEQYF
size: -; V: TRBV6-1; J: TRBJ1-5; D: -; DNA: TGTGCCAGCAGACCCACAGGGCCCTTTAATCAGCCCCAGCATTTT; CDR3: CASRPTGPFNQPQHF
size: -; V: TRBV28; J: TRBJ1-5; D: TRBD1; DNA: TGTGCCAGCAGTTTTAGGGGACAGCGAATTATCAATCAGCCCCAGCATTTT; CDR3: CASSFRGQRIINQPQHF
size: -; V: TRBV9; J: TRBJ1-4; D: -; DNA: TGTGCCAGCAGCGTAGCGGGGGGGAATGAAAAACTGTTTTTT; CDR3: CASSVAGGNEKLFF
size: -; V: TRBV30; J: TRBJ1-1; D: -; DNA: TGTGCCTGGAGTGTACACGGGCCCTCGGAAGCTTTCTTT; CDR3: CAWSVHGPSEAFF
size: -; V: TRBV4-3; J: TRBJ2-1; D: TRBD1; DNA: TGCGCCAGCAGCCAAGATCTTAACAGGGGGCTCCATGAGCAGTTCTTC; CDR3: CASSQDLNRGLHEQFF
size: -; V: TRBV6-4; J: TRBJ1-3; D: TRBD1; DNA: TGTGCCAGCAGTGGCGAGACAGGGGCTAAGGGAAACACCATATATTTT; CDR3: CASSGETGAKGNTIYF
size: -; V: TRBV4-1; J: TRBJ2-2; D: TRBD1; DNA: TGCGCCAGCAGCCAAGGGGGAGTCTGGACAGGAATCAGCGGGGAGCTGTTTTTT; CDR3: CASSQGGVWTGISGELFF
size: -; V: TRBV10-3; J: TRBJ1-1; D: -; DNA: TGTGCCATCATGGTGTCGAACACTGAAGCTTTCTTT; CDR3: CAIMVSNTEAFF
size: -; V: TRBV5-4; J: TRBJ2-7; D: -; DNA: TGTGCCAGCGGATTAGATTCCTACGAGCAGTACTTC; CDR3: CASGLDSYEQYF
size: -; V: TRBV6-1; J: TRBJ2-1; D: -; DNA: TGTGCCAGCAGTGGGTTCTCTAGTCACAATGAGCAGTTCTTC; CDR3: CASSGFSSHNEQFF
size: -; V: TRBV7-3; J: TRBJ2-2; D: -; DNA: TGTGCCAGCAGCTTAACGTGGAGACACGCGAACACCGGGGAGCTGTTTTTT; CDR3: CASSLTWRHANTGELFF
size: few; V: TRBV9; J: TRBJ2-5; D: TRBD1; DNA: TGTGCCAGCAGCGTAGCAGGGGGTGCGTCAGAGACCCAGTACTTC; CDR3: CASSVAGGASETQYF
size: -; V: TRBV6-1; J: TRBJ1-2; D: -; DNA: TGTGCCAGTGTAGAAGCTTATGGCTACACCTTC; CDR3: CASVEAYGYTF
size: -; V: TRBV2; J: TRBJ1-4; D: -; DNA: TGTGCCAGCAGTGAAAGGCAGGCGTCTGAGGAACTGTTTTTT; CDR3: CASSERQASEELFF
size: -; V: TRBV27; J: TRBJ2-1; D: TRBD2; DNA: TGTGCCAGCAGTCTGGCGGGAGGGCATTACTCCTACAATGAGCAGTTCTTC; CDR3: CASSLAGGHYSYNEQFF
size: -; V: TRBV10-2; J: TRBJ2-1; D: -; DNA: TGCGTCGCAGGGGAGTTGTATGAGCAGTTCTTC; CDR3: CVAGELYEQFF
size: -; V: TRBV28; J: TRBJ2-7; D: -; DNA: TGTGCCAGCAGTTCTACAGCCTACGAGCAGTACTTC; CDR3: CASSSTAYEQYF
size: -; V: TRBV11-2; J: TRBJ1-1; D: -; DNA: TGTGCCAGCAGCTTTAAATCGAACGGAGGGACTGAAGCTTTCTTT; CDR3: CASSFKSNGGTEAFF
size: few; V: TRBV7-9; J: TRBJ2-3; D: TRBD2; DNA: TGTGCCAGCAGCCAACTCGGGGGGGAGTTAGTCGGAGATACGCAGTATTTT; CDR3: CASSQLGGELVGDTQYF
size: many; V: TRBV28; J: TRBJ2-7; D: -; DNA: TGTGCCAGCAGTGATCAAACCTACGAGCAGTACTTC; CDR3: CASSDQTYEQYF
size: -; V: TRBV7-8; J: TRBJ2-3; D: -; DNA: TGTGCCAGCAGCTTAGATTTGGGACTGAGCACAGATACGCAGTATTTT; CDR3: CASSLDLGLSTDTQYF
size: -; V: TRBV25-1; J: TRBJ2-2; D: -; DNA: TGTGCCTCGGAAAAGAACACCGGGGAGCTGTTTTTT; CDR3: CASEKNTGELFF
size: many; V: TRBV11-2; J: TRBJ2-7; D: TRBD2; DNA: TGTGCCAGCAGCTTAGCGAGTTCGGCGGGAGGGGAGCAGTACTTC; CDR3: CASSLASSAGGEQYF
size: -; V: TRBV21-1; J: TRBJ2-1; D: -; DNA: TGTGCCAGCAGCAGGTCGAAAAGGGCAGGAGTGGATGAGCAGTTCTTC; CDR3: CASSRSKRAGVDEQFF
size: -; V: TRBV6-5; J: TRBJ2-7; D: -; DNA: TGTGCCAGCAGTTACGGCCCCTACGAGCAGTACTTC; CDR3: CASSYGPYEQYF
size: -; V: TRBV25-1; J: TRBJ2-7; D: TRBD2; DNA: TGTGCCAGCAGCCCGGGACTAGCGGGAGTTTACGAGCAGTACTTC; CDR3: CASSPGLAGVYEQYF
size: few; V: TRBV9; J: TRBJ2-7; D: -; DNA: TGTGCCAGCAGCGTATCCGGGTTCCCCCACGAGCAGTACTTC; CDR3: CASSVSGFPHEQYF
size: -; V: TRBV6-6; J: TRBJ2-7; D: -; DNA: TGTGCCAGCACTAGAGGGACTGGCTCCTACGAGCAGTACTTC; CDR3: CASTRGTGSYEQYF
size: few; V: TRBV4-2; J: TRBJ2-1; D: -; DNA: TGTGCCAGCAGCCAGGAAGGGACTGAGCAGTTCTTC; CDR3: CASSQEGTEQFF
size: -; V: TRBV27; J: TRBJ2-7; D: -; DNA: TGTGCCAGCAGTTTGGGGGAAATGAGTGACGAGCAGTACTTC; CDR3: CASSLGEMSDEQYF
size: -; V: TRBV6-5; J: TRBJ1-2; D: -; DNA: TGTGCCAGCAGTGCACAGGGTGGAGGGTATGGCTACACCTTC; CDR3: CASSAQGGGYGYTF
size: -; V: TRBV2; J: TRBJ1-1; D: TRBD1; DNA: TGTGCCAGCCTACAGGGGGCTTTTGAAGCTTTCTTT; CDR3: CASLQGAFEAFF
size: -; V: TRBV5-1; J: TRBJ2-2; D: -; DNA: TGCGCCAGCAGCTATCAGGGCGATGGAACCGGGGAGCTGTTTTTT; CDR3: CASSYQGDGTGELFF
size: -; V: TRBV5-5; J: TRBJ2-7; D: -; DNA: TGTGCCAGCAGCCCAGCCCCCGGGACCTACGAGCAGTACTTC; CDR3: CASSPAPGTYEQYF
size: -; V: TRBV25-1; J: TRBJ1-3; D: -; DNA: TGTGCCAGCAGTGTCCGGGACGCTGGAAACACCATATATTTT; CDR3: CASSVRDAGNTIYF
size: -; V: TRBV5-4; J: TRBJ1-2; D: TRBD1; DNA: TGTGCCAGCAGCCAAGGGACAGTTACTACTGGCTACACCTTC; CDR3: CASSQGTVTTGYTF
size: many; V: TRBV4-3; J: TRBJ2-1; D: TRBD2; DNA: TGCGCCAGCAGCCAAGGTGGTAGCGGGACCTACAATGAGCAGTTCTTC; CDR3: CASSQGGSGTYNEQFF
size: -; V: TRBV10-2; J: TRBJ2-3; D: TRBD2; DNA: TGCGCCAGCAGTGAGCTCCTAGCGGGAGTTAAGGAAGATACGCAGTATTTT; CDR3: CASSELLAGVKEDTQYF
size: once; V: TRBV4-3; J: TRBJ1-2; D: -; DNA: TGCGCCAGCAGCCAAGAAGGGGGGGCCGGCTATGGCTACACCTTC; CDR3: CASSQEGGAGYGYTF